These T cell receptor beta chains were read from a single sample in a study of blood T cell repertoires in COVID-19. Assay: immunoSEQ multiplex PCR; the TCRdb copy retains only in-frame clones and omits some. Altogether 25,000 to 35,000 clones are present, more than 70% being singletons, with the ten largest covering roughly 21%. Specimen: peripheral blood. These receptors all come from a boy aged 2 to 9 with active or convalescent COVID-19. CDR3s include the opening cysteine and the closing phenylalanine or tryptophan. The order of the fields is V gene, clone size, D gene, J gene, CDR3 protein, CDR3 DNA. A D gene is named only where the DNA matches it firmly. Expanded clones are given a class, and other clones once, few, many or no size at all.

TRBV12-3/TRBV12-4	-	-	TRBJ1-5	CASSSEGYQPQHF	TGTGCCAGCAGCTCGGAGGGATATCAGCCCCAGCATTTT
TRBV7-6	-	TRBD2	TRBJ2-1	CASSQLAGETGNEQFF	TGTGCCAGCAGCCAACTAGCGGGGGAGACGGGCAATGAGCAGTTCTTC
TRBV5-1	few	-	TRBJ2-3	CASQDRSTDTQYF	TGCGCCAGCCAAGACAGGAGCACAGATACGCAGTATTTT
TRBV6-6	-	TRBD1	TRBJ1-3	CASSYPQGKAGNTIYF	TGTGCCAGCAGTTACCCACAGGGGAAGGCTGGAAACACCATATATTTT
TRBV7-9	-	TRBD1	TRBJ1-1	CASSSTTGRMTEAFF	TGTGCCAGCAGCTCGACGACAGGGAGGATGACTGAAGCTTTCTTT
TRBV27	-	TRBD2	TRBJ2-3	CASRPRLAGATDTQYF	TGTGCCAGCAGGCCCAGACTAGCGGGAGCCACAGATACGCAGTATTTT
TRBV2	-	-	TRBJ1-2	CASSISMYGYTF	TGTGCCAGCAGTATCAGTATGTATGGCTACACCTTC
TRBV2	-	TRBD1	TRBJ2-1	CASKGGDRGLYNEQFF	TGTGCCAGCAAAGGAGGAGACAGGGGGCTATACAATGAGCAGTTCTTC
TRBV13	-	-	TRBJ2-3	CASSLGLRGGTDTQYF	TGTGCCAGCAGCTTGGGTTTACGGGGAGGCACAGATACGCAGTATTTT
TRBV5-4	-	TRBD2	TRBJ2-5	CASSSGGAWETQYF	TGTGCCAGCAGCTCCGGGGGGGCATGGGAGACCCAGTACTTC
TRBV7-8	-	TRBD2	TRBJ2-1	CASSLTTSGRMFSSYNEQFF	TGTGCCAGCAGCTTAACGACTAGCGGGAGGATGTTTAGCTCCTACAATGAGCAGTTCTTC
TRBV7-9	-	TRBD1	TRBJ1-1	CASSSQGGRTEAFF	TGTGCCAGCAGCTCACAGGGGGGTAGAACTGAAGCTTTCTTT
TRBV5-1	-	-	TRBJ2-3	CASSRGSREGTDTQYF	TGCGCCAGCAGCCGCGGAAGCCGAGAAGGCACAGATACGCAGTATTTT
TRBV18	-	-	TRBJ2-5	CASSPNSQETQYF	TGTGCCAGCTCACCAAACTCCCAAGAGACCCAGTACTTC
TRBV5-1	-	TRBD1	TRBJ1-4	CASSRRTGAIATNEKLFF	TGCGCCAGCAGCAGGCGGACAGGGGCCATTGCAACTAATGAAAAACTGTTTTTT
TRBV7-9	few	TRBD2	TRBJ2-1	CASSLARASGRDYNEQFF	TGTGCCAGCAGCTTAGCCAGGGCTAGCGGGAGGGACTACAATGAGCAGTTCTTC
TRBV19	-	TRBD2	TRBJ2-1	CASSNPGLAVNEQFF	TGTGCCAGTAGTAACCCGGGACTAGCGGTCAATGAGCAGTTCTTC